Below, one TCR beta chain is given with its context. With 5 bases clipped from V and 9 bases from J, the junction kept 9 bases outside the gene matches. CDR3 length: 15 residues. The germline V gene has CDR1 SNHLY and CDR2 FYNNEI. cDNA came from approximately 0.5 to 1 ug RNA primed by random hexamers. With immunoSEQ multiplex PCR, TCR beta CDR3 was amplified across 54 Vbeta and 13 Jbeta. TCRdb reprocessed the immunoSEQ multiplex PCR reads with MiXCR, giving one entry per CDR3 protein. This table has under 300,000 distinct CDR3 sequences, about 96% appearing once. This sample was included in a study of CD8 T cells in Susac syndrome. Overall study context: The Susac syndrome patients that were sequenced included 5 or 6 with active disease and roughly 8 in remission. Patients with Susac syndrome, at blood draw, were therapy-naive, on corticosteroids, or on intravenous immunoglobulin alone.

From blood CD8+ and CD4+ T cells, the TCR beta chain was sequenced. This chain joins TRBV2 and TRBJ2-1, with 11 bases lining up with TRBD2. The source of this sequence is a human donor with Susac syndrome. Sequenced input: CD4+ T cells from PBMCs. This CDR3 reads CASSPALAGEIEQFF. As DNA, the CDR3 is TGTGCCAGCAGTCCGGCACTAGCGGGAGAGATTGAGCAGTTCTTC.